Listed below are T cell receptor beta chains from one sample, sequenced in a study of blood T cells in healthy people across ages. A single record per CDR3 protein comes from TCRdb applying MiXCR to the 5' RACE reads. This table holds some 900,000 distinct CDR3 sequences, approximately 49% found once. Specimen: blood. These receptors were taken from a man under 40 in good health. The CDR3 runs from the conserved cysteine through the conserved F or W. Each record gives: D gene, V gene, CDR3 length, clone size, J gene, CDR3 DNA, CDR3 protein. A D gene is named only where the DNA matches it firmly. Part of the rows lack a size; the others show once, few, many or a class for expanded clones.

d_gene: -
v_gene: TRBV20-1
len: 16
abundance: -
j_gene: TRBJ1-2
CDR3nt: TGCAGTGCTGGAGATATGGGACGGGCGATCTACTATGGCTACACCTTC
CDR3aa: CSAGDMGRAIYYGYTF

d_gene: -
v_gene: TRBV7-3
len: 15
abundance: many
j_gene: TRBJ1-2
CDR3nt: TGTGCCAGCAGCCTCGAACCGGGATCGATCTATGGCTACACCTTC
CDR3aa: CASSLEPGSIYGYTF

d_gene: -
v_gene: TRBV7-2
len: 15
abundance: -
j_gene: TRBJ1-5
CDR3nt: TGTGCCAGCAGCCCCAATTGGGGGGGGGATCAGCCCCAGCATTTT
CDR3aa: CASSPNWGGDQPQHF

d_gene: TRBD1
v_gene: TRBV29-1
len: 12
abundance: -
j_gene: TRBJ2-2
CDR3nt: TGCAGCCAACAGGGGGACACCGGGGAGCTGTTTTTT
CDR3aa: CSQQGDTGELFF

d_gene: -
v_gene: TRBV20-1
len: 15
abundance: many
j_gene: TRBJ1-6
CDR3nt: TGCAGTGCTAGAGATCCCGGGAGAGGTAATTCACCCCTCCACTTT
CDR3aa: CSARDPGRGNSPLHF

d_gene: TRBD1
v_gene: TRBV28
len: 14
abundance: -
j_gene: TRBJ2-7
CDR3nt: TGTGCCAGCAAGGGTGCTAACAGGGGTTACGAGCAGTACTTC
CDR3aa: CASKGANRGYEQYF

d_gene: TRBD2
v_gene: TRBV28
len: 17
abundance: -
j_gene: TRBJ2-3
CDR3nt: TGTGCCAGCGGCCGGGGACTAGCGGGGGGGCTTGGAGATACGCAGTATTTT
CDR3aa: CASGRGLAGGLGDTQYF

d_gene: TRBD2
v_gene: TRBV3-1
len: 16
abundance: few
j_gene: TRBJ2-1
CDR3nt: TGTGCCAGCAGCCAAGTCCTAGCGGGGGGGTCTCGGGAGCAGTTCTTC
CDR3aa: CASSQVLAGGSREQFF

d_gene: -
v_gene: TRBV27
len: 13
abundance: few
j_gene: TRBJ2-5
CDR3nt: TGTGCCAGCACAGACCTAATCCTCGAGACCCAGTACTTC
CDR3aa: CASTDLILETQYF

d_gene: TRBD2
v_gene: TRBV7-9
len: 13
abundance: -
j_gene: TRBJ2-5
CDR3nt: TGTGCCAGCAGCAAGCGGGGCCAAGAGACCCAGTACTTC
CDR3aa: CASSKRGQETQYF

d_gene: TRBD2
v_gene: TRBV7-6
len: 16
abundance: -
j_gene: TRBJ2-1
CDR3nt: TGTGCCAGCAGCTTAGGGGGTGCGGGGGGTCACAATGAGCAGTTCTTC
CDR3aa: CASSLGGAGGHNEQFF

d_gene: TRBD1
v_gene: TRBV2
len: 12
abundance: -
j_gene: TRBJ2-3
CDR3nt: TGTGCCAGGGGACAGGCCGCAGATACGCAGTATTTT
CDR3aa: CARGQAADTQYF

d_gene: -
v_gene: TRBV6-1
len: 12
abundance: -
j_gene: TRBJ1-2
CDR3nt: TGTGCCAGTACGGGGCTAACCTATGGCTACACCTTC
CDR3aa: CASTGLTYGYTF

d_gene: -
v_gene: TRBV4-1
len: 14
abundance: few
j_gene: TRBJ2-1
CDR3nt: TGCGCCAGCAGCCAAGATAGTCCTCACAATGAGCAGTTCTTC
CDR3aa: CASSQDSPHNEQFF

d_gene: -
v_gene: TRBV20-1
len: 16
abundance: -
j_gene: TRBJ2-3
CDR3nt: TGCAGTGCCACGAGGTCGGGGGCCGTCGGCACAGATACGCAGTATTTT
CDR3aa: CSATRSGAVGTDTQYF

d_gene: -
v_gene: TRBV6-5
len: 16
abundance: -
j_gene: TRBJ2-3
CDR3nt: TGTGCCAGCAGTTACTCGAACCGGGGAGCCACAGATACGCAGTATTTT
CDR3aa: CASSYSNRGATDTQYF

d_gene: TRBD1
v_gene: TRBV6-2/TRBV6-3
len: 15
abundance: many
j_gene: TRBJ2-7
CDR3nt: TGTGCCAGCAGTCGAGGTGGGACAGGGTCCTACGAGCAGTACTTC
CDR3aa: CASSRGGTGSYEQYF

d_gene: -
v_gene: TRBV6-2/TRBV6-3
len: 14
abundance: -
j_gene: TRBJ2-2
CDR3nt: TGTGCCAGCAGGGGCAGGGAAAGCACCGGGGAGCTGTTTTTT
CDR3aa: CASRGRESTGELFF

d_gene: TRBD2
v_gene: TRBV28
len: 14
abundance: few
j_gene: TRBJ2-7
CDR3nt: TGTGCCAGCAGAGGACTAGCGGGTTCCTACGAGCAGTACTTC
CDR3aa: CASRGLAGSYEQYF

d_gene: -
v_gene: TRBV9
len: 16
abundance: -
j_gene: TRBJ2-2
CDR3nt: TGTGCCAGCAGCTTAACAGGGTTCCCGAACACCGGGGAGCTGTTTTTT
CDR3aa: CASSLTGFPNTGELFF

d_gene: -
v_gene: TRBV4-1
len: 16
abundance: -
j_gene: TRBJ2-5
CDR3nt: TGCGCCAGCAGCCAACGATTGGCTATGCCAGGGGAGACCCAGTACTTC
CDR3aa: CASSQRLAMPGETQYF

d_gene: -
v_gene: TRBV30
len: 14
abundance: few
j_gene: TRBJ1-2
CDR3nt: TGTGCCTGGAAAGGAGGGTCGATGAGCTATGGCTACACCTTC
CDR3aa: CAWKGGSMSYGYTF

d_gene: -
v_gene: TRBV3-1
len: 11
abundance: -
j_gene: TRBJ1-2
CDR3nt: TGTGCCAGCAGCCAACGAGGTGGCTACACCTTC
CDR3aa: CASSQRGGYTF

d_gene: TRBD2
v_gene: TRBV6-1
len: 16
abundance: many
j_gene: TRBJ2-3
CDR3nt: TGTGCCAGCAGTGAATGGCGGGGGGGCTCCACAGATACGCAGTATTTT
CDR3aa: CASSEWRGGSTDTQYF

d_gene: -
v_gene: TRBV21-1
len: 15
abundance: few
j_gene: TRBJ2-5
CDR3nt: TGTGCCAGCAGCAACGGGGAACAGGACCAAGAGACCCAGTACTTC
CDR3aa: CASSNGEQDQETQYF

d_gene: -
v_gene: TRBV6-4
len: 13
abundance: many
j_gene: TRBJ2-2
CDR3nt: TGTGCCAGCAGTGATATTCACACCGGGGAGCTGTTTTTT
CDR3aa: CASSDIHTGELFF

d_gene: TRBD2
v_gene: TRBV12-3/TRBV12-4
len: 15
abundance: few
j_gene: TRBJ2-1
CDR3nt: TGTGCCAGCAGCTCCCAGGGACTAGCGGTGAATGAGCAGTTCTTC
CDR3aa: CASSSQGLAVNEQFF

d_gene: -
v_gene: TRBV4-3
len: 14
abundance: many
j_gene: TRBJ2-1
CDR3nt: TGCGCCAGCAGCTACGGGGTCATCGGAAATGAGCAGTTCTTC
CDR3aa: CASSYGVIGNEQFF

d_gene: TRBD2
v_gene: TRBV4-2
len: 17
abundance: few
j_gene: TRBJ2-1
CDR3nt: TGTGCCAGCAGCCAGGGAAATAGCGGGGGGGTCTACAATGAGCAGTTCTTC
CDR3aa: CASSQGNSGGVYNEQFF

d_gene: -
v_gene: TRBV6-1
len: 15
abundance: -
j_gene: TRBJ1-2
CDR3nt: TGTGCCAGCAGTGAAGCAGCGGACAGCGATTATGGCTACACCTTC
CDR3aa: CASSEAADSDYGYTF

d_gene: -
v_gene: TRBV2
len: 15
abundance: few
j_gene: TRBJ1-2
CDR3nt: TGTGCCAGCAGACTAGAGGATGGGACTAACTATGGCTACACCTTC
CDR3aa: CASRLEDGTNYGYTF

d_gene: -
v_gene: TRBV29-1
len: 13
abundance: -
j_gene: TRBJ2-5
CDR3nt: TGCAGCGTTGATCCCGGCGGGCTGGAGACCCAGTACTTC
CDR3aa: CSVDPGGLETQYF

d_gene: -
v_gene: TRBV29-1
len: 13
abundance: -
j_gene: TRBJ1-2
CDR3nt: TGCAGCGTTGACCGGACGGTAGCGGGTGGCTACACCTTC
CDR3aa: CSVDRTVAGGYTF

d_gene: TRBD1
v_gene: TRBV10-3
len: 15
abundance: -
j_gene: TRBJ2-3
CDR3nt: TGTGCCATCAGTGGGACAGGCTTTAGCACAGATACGCGGTATTTT
CDR3aa: CAISGTGFSTDTRYF

d_gene: TRBD1
v_gene: TRBV2
len: 15
abundance: -
j_gene: TRBJ1-5
CDR3nt: TGTGTCAGCCATACAGGGGGCTTTAGCAATCAGCCCCAGCATTTT
CDR3aa: CVSHTGGFSNQPQHF

d_gene: -
v_gene: TRBV5-1
len: 15
abundance: -
j_gene: TRBJ2-7
CDR3nt: TGCGCCAGCAGCCAAAGCCTCTTCCTCTCCTACGAGCAGTACTTC
CDR3aa: CASSQSLFLSYEQYF

d_gene: -
v_gene: TRBV2
len: 13
abundance: -
j_gene: TRBJ2-7
CDR3nt: TGTGCCTCACTACAGTTCGGTCGCTACGAGCAGTACTTC
CDR3aa: CASLQFGRYEQYF

d_gene: -
v_gene: TRBV6-1
len: 15
abundance: -
j_gene: TRBJ2-5
CDR3nt: TGTGCCAGCAGTGAAGGGGCCAGGGAGGTGGAGACCCAGTACTTC
CDR3aa: CASSEGAREVETQYF

d_gene: TRBD2
v_gene: TRBV2
len: 14
abundance: few
j_gene: TRBJ2-1
CDR3nt: TGTGCCAGCAGTGATGCGGGGGGGTACAATGAGCAGTTCTTC
CDR3aa: CASSDAGGYNEQFF

d_gene: -
v_gene: TRBV20-1
len: 11
abundance: -
j_gene: TRBJ1-2
CDR3nt: TGCAGTGCTAGAGGGATAGATGGCTACACCTTC
CDR3aa: CSARGIDGYTF

d_gene: -
v_gene: TRBV4-1
len: 13
abundance: -
j_gene: TRBJ2-1
CDR3nt: TGCGCCAGCAGCCAAGAATGGGAGACTGAGCAGTTCTTC
CDR3aa: CASSQEWETEQFF

d_gene: TRBD2
v_gene: TRBV7-8
len: 17
abundance: -
j_gene: TRBJ2-7
CDR3nt: TGTGCCAGCAGCTTAGGGGTAGCGGGGGGGACGAACTACGAGCAGTACTTC
CDR3aa: CASSLGVAGGTNYEQYF